A single T cell receptor beta chain is shown here with its context. No antigen is known for it. TCR beta libraries were made by quantitative 5'-RACE with molecular barcodes. TCRdb re-analysed the 5' RACE reads in MiXCR, keeping a single row per CDR3 protein. The sample lists 130,000 or so distinct CDR3 sequences, about 15% occurring once. V dropped 5 bases and J dropped 8 bases, with 18 bases sitting between them. From germline, CDR1 is MNHEY and CDR2 SVGEGT. The CDR3 spans 14 residues. This specimen comes from a study of CD8 T cells in ankylosing spondylitis. General study results and limits: The disease-linked clones had a CD8+ phenotype and low blood frequencies. The study identified a TCR beta motif of fewer than 10 highly homologous variants that appeared characteristic of ankylosing spondylitis blood. Reports say disease-linked clones showed up significantly more in matched ankylosing spondylitis synovial fluid. Both synovial fluid and blood in reactive arthritis had previously been reported to carry some motif variants.

Source material: blood, either unsorted or a sorted T cell fraction (not recorded which). The receptor was isolated from a male donor with ankylosing spondylitis. The rearrangement uses TRBV6-2 or TRBV6-3 and TRBJ1-2; TRBD1 might be the D (6 bases). DNA for the CDR3: TGTGCCAGCAGTGAGAATTGGGGGGCTTACGGCTACACCTTC. This gives the protein CASSENWGAYGYTF.